The subject of this entry is one T cell receptor beta chain. Its antigen is unknown. It has no much larger one-base neighbor in the sample; base qualities were not kept. The sample's time point label is to be understood as: cells obtained before transplantation from donor or recipient. CD3+CD4+ and CD3+CD8+ populations were FACS-sorted from unstimulated pre-transplant donor and recipient cells taken from spleen or lymph nodes. The sample belongs to a study of graft-versus-host responses after intestinal transplantation listed by TCRdb under 2021. At the level of the whole study: Recipients received multivisceral, liver-intestinal, or isolated intestinal transplants. Every recipient was given anti-thymocyte globulin induction, followed by about 3 years of maintenance tacrolimus and steroids. After intestinal transplantation, graft-versus-host and host-versus-graft alloreactive T cell clones in the graft, circulation and bone marrow were tracked using bulk TCR-beta CDR3 sequencing. Alloreactive clones were identified by sequencing pre-transplant mixed lymphocyte reaction products and comparing them with unstimulated pre-transplant donor and recipient T cells. A cohort of about two dozen intestinal transplant recipients, including one retransplant, was enrolled, and 3 patients lacking pretransplant specimens were excluded. Donor T cell macrochimerism was defined as a peak of at least 4% donor T cells among recipient peripheral blood mononuclear cells. Rather than being sequenced by the commercial service, samples from a few later patients were sequenced in-house on an Illumina MiSeq and processed with MiXCR.

What the work shows at the level of the full study, not this receptor alone: The conclusions were limited by the relatively low number and heterogeneity of the intestinal transplant patients. Early after transplant, peak levels of circulating GvH clones were found to be associated with declines in HvG clones. GvH clones were detected in recipient bone marrow, and some appeared earlier in ileal mucosa or blood, consistent with an intestinal mucosal origin. In patients with donor T cell macrochimerism, the allografts had high GvH to HvG T cell clonal ratios.

The germline V and J ends show losses of 3 bases and 4 bases respectively, and no gene match explains 2 bases of the junction. From a lookup of the germline V gene, CDR1 and CDR2 are SGHVS and FNYEAQ. The CDR3 numbers 16 residues from cysteine through phenylalanine. Solely the CDR3 DNA is kept, with 48 bases framed from the first base. Receptor amplification or capture employed the immunoSEQ multiplex PCR assay. For most patients, genomic DNA was isolated using the Qiagen DNeasy Blood and Tissue Kit and was shipped frozen to Adaptive Biotechnologies for TCR sequencing. Adaptive Biotechnologies carried out high-throughput TCR-beta CDR3 sequencing of genomic DNA for most patients. As for how the authors treated the data: TCR sequencing data were retrieved from Adaptive's ImmunoSEQ software for 15 to 20 patients, whereas three other patients were processed with MiXCR and VDJtools. CD4 versus CD8 sorting errors were corrected by removing sequences found in both subsets at a frequency ratio below 5:1. CDR3 nucleotide sequences shared between donor and recipient were removed because their origin could not be assigned. Alloreactive clones required at least 2-fold expansion over unstimulated cells and minimum CFSE-low frequency of 0.002% (template counts) or 0.001% (read counts). A clone was considered mappable if detected in the sequenced pre-transplant spleen, lymph node, or MLR CFSE-low populations of the donor or recipient. The cumulative frequency of alloreactive clones was calculated as a percentage of all sequences, weighted by copy number. Drawn from immuneACCESS, this table holds only the in-frame rearrangements with V and J called that TCRdb kept. Clones are partly lost; checked studies trace under half to an unresolved V gene and leave the rest unexplained. V, J and clone size are those of that table, while D and trimming were read from the DNA. The sample table holds approximately 90,000 clones, of which about 92% were seen once. The ten largest clonotypes hold more than 1.5% of the sample.

This material consisted of unstimulated CD8+ T cells sorted from spleen or lymph node cells, taken before intestinal transplant. This TCR came from a human donor who received an intestinal transplant. The V gene is TRBV7-6 and the J gene is TRBJ2-1, with TRBD2 identical over 14 junction bases. The CDR3 is CASSLGTSGGYNEQFF. The DNA sequence reads TGTGCCAGCAGCTTGGGGACTAGCGGGGGTTACAATGAGCAGTTCTTC.